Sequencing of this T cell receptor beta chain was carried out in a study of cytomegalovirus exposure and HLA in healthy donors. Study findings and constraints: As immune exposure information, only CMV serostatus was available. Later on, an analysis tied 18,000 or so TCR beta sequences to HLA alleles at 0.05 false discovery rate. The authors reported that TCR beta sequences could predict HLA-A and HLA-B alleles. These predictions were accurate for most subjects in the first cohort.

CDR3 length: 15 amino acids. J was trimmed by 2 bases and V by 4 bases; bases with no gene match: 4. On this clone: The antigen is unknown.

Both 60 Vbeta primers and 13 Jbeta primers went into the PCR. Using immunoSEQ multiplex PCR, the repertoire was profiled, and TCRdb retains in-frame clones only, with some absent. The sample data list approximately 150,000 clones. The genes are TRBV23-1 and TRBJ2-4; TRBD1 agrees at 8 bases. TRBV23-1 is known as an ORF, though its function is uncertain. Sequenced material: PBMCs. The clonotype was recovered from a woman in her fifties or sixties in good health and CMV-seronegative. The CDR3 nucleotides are TGCGCCAGCAGTCCCAGGGACAGGACCAAAAACATTCAGTACTTC. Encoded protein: CASSPRDRTKNIQYF.